Here is one T cell receptor (beta chain) with its context. Antigen unknown. The data are from a study of blood T cells in healthy people across ages. Study-wide results and caveats: Possibly, changes in expanded clonotypes were confounded because donor CMV status was unknown. Older age coincided with a roughly linear decline in TCR beta diversity per million T cells.

The use of a sample-barcoded 5' primer and a J-beta primer mix characterized a second PCR of roughly 7 to 11 cycles. TCRdb analysed the 5' RACE reads with MiXCR anew, one entry per CDR3 protein. The sample contains some 920,000 distinct CDR3 sequences, around 54% of which appear only once. CDR3 length: 18 amino acids. V was pared by 4 bases and J by 5 bases, with 17 bases of the junction left unmatched. CDR1 and CDR2 (germline): SQVTM, ANQGSEA. The TCR originated in an older woman in good health. The genes are TRBV29-1 and TRBJ2-1; TRBD2 matches at 10 bases. Specimen: blood. The CDR3 sequence: CSVVARGTSATVNNEQFF. The CDR3 nucleotides are TGCAGCGTTGTCGCTCGGGGGACTAGCGCGACAGTAAACAATGAGCAGTTCTTC.